The sequence of this T cell receptor (beta chain) was determined in a study of shared T cell receptors in the human thymus. Sequenced by immunoSEQ multiplex PCR; TCRdb stores in-frame clones only, minus some. This table has over 65,000 clones, 90% to 95% appearing once. The CDR3 totals 16 residues. The V gene's germline CDR1 is SGHVS and CDR2 FNYEAQ. Trimming pared 3 bases from V and 0 bases from J, leaving 14 bases between. This clone was detected a few times. The sample comprised thymocytes. The chain links TRBV7-6 to TRBJ2-5; possible D gene TRBD1, 6 bases. This TCR came from a human donor. CDR3 in DNA: TGTGCCAGCAGCTTGTTAGCGAGGGACAACCAAGAGACCCAGTACTTC. Translation: CASSLLARDNQETQYF.